The 5 T cell receptor beta chains presented below share a single source sample, sequenced in a study of T-cell memory formation after mild COVID-19. TCRdb reprocessed the 5' RACE reads via MiXCR and lists one record per CDR3 protein. This sample carries around 180,000 distinct CDR3 sequences, roughly 20% of them seen once, and the ten largest clones take 3.9%. Sequenced material: PBMCs or a T cell subset sorted from them (not recorded which). These receptors originate from a man aged 18 to 29 who had mild COVID-19 (a few samples of this study predate the infection). Cell type and time point are not known.

There are a few counts of this clonotype. The rearrangement links TRBV2 to TRBJ1-2, with 8 bases fitting TRBD1. CDR1 SNHLY and CDR2 FYNNEI come from the germline V gene. The CDR3 spans 15 residues. V was clipped by 5 bases and J by 8 bases; unmatched bases: 13. In DNA form, the CDR3 reads TGTGCCAGCAGTCTAGAGCGGACAGGGCTTGACGGCTACACCTTC. Protein product: CASSLERTGLDGYTF.

In this sample, this clonotype turned up many times. The V gene is TRBV7-8, the J gene TRBJ2-1; 10 positions agree with TRBD2. V trimming: 5 bases; J trimming: 3 bases; junction bases outside the gene matches: 4. The CDR3 totals 15 residues. Germline assignment: CDR1 SGHVS and CDR2 FQNEAQ. CDR3 region: CASSLRTSGYNEQFF. Here the CDR3 DNA reads TGTGCCAGCAGCCTTAGGACTAGCGGCTACAATGAGCAGTTCTTC.

In its sample, this clonotype was seen many times. The J gene is TRBJ2-7, the V gene TRBV5-1; 7 bases match TRBD2. V shed 4 bases, J shed 0 bases, and the junction held 1 base outside the gene matches. CDR1 SGHRS and CDR2 YFSETQ come from the germline V gene. This CDR3 is 13 amino acids long. The CDR3: CASSTGGSYEQYF. The CDR3 nucleotides read TGCGCCAGCAGCACGGGGGGCTCCTACGAGCAGTACTTC. Filled out from reference TRBV5-1 and TRBJ2-7, the complete variable domain reads KAGVTQTPRYLIKTRGQQVTLSCSPISGHRSVSWYQQTPGQGLQFLFEYFSETQRNKGNFPGRFSGRQFSNSRSEMNVSTLELGDSALYLCASSTGGSYEQYFGPGTRLTVT.

The chain links TRBV15 to TRBJ2-1; 9 bases are a match to TRBD1. With V trimmed by 8 bases and J by 8 bases, 10 bases remained unmatched. The CDR3 length is 14 residues. Germline V gives CDR1 LNHNV, CDR2 YYDKDF (reference sequence). CDR3 protein: CATGRGQGPDEQFF. For the CDR3, the DNA is TGTGCCACCGGTCGGGGACAGGGTCCGGATGAGCAGTTCTTC.

CDR3 residues: CASSLVLKGTDTQYF. The CDR3 region has the DNA TGCGCCAGCAGCTTGGTCTTGAAGGGCACAGATACGCAGTATTTT. This chain connects TRBV5-1 to TRBJ2-3; D gene unclear. Trimming left V 0 bases short and J 1 base short, with 9 bases between. The CDR3 is made up of 15 amino acids. CDR1 is SGHRS, CDR2 YFSETQ, per germline.